Sequencing of this T cell receptor beta chain was carried out in a study of blood T cell repertoires in COVID-19. Study-level information: The United States, Italy and Spain provided the acute and convalescent COVID-19 samples.

Produced via immunoSEQ multiplex PCR; TCRdb's table is partial and in-frame only. Of about 160,000 clones in the sample, roughly 90% were seen once. Deletions cut 6 bases from V and 3 bases from J, with 18 bases between. Germline-derived CDR1 and CDR2 are LGHNT and FRNRAP. The CDR3 runs 15 residues. Participants, 18 to 89 years old, spanned around 26 US areas. All recovered Cohort 3 donors got two negative PCRs, got clearance, or saw symptom resolution. The chain uses TRBV12-5 and TRBJ2-7; perhaps TRBD1 as D (6 bases). Sequenced material: PBMCs or T cells enriched from blood (not recorded which). The clonotype originates from a woman aged 45-60 years who had recovered from COVID-19. The CDR3 loop reads CASGTGTKGSYEQYF. For the CDR3, the DNA is TGTGCTAGTGGAACCGGGACAAAAGGAAGCTACGAGCAGTACTTC.